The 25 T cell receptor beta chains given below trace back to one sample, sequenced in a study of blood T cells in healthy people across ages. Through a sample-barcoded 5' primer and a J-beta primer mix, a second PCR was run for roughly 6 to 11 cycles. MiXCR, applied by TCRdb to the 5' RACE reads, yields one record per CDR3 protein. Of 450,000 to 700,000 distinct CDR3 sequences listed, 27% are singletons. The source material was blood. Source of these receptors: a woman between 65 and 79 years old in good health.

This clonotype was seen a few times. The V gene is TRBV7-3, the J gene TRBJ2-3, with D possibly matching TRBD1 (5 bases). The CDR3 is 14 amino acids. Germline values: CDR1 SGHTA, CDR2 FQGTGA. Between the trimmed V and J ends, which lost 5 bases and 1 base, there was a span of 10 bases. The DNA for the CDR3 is TGTGCCAGCAGCAGGGGAACTGGCACAGATACGCAGTATTTT. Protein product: CASSRGTGTDTQYF. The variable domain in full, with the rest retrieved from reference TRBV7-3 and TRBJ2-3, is GAGVSQTPSNKVTEKGKYVELRCDPISGHTALYWYRQSLGQGPEFLIYFQGTGAADDSGLPNDRFFAVRPEGSVSTLKIQRTERGDSAVYLCASSRGTGTDTQYFGPGTRLTVL.

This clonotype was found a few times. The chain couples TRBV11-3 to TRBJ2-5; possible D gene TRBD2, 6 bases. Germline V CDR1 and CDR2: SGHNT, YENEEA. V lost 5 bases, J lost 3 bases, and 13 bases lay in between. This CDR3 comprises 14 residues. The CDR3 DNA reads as TGTGCCAGCAGCCCGGGACTGTCAGAAGAGACCCAGTACTTC. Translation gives CASSPGLSEETQYF.

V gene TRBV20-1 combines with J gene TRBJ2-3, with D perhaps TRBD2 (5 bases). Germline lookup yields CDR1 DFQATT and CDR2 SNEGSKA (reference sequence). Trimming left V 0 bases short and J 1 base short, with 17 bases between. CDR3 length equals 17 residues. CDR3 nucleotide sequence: TGCAGTGCTAGAGATAGGACGAGCATGAGGGGCACAGATACGCAGTATTTT. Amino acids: CSARDRTSMRGTDTQYF.

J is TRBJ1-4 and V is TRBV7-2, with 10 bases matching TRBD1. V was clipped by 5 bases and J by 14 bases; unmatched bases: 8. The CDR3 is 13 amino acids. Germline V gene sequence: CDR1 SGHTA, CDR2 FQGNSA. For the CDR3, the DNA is TGTGCCAGCAGCCCGGGACAGGGGCGTCTCCTGTTTTTT. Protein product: CASSPGQGRLLFF.

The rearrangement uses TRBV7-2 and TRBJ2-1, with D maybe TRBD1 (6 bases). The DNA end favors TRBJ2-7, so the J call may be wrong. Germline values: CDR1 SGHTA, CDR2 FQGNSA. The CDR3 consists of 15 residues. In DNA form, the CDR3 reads TGTGCCAGCAGCTCCCTCCCCGGGACAAGCTACGAGCAGTACTTC. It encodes CASSSLPGTSYEQYF.

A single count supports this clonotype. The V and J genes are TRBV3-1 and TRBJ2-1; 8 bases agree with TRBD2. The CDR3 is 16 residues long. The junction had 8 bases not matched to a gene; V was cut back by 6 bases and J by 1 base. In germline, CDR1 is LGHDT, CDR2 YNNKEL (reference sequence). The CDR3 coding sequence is TGTGCCAGCAGACTCGGGGGCGGGGGGTCCTACAATGAGCAGTTCTTC. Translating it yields CASRLGGGGSYNEQFF.

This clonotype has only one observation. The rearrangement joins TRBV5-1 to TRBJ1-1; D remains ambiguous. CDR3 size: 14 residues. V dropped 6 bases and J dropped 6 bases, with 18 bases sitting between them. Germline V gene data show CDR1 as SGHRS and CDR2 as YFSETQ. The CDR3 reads CASKPSIDGAEAFF. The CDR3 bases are TGCGCCAGCAAACCTAGCATCGATGGAGCTGAAGCTTTCTTT.

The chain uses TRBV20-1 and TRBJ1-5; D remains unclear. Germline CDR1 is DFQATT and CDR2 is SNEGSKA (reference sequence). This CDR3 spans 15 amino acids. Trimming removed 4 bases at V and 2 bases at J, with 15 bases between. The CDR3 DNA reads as TGCAGTGCTACGAGGCGGGGAAGCGGCAATCAGCCCCAGCATTTT. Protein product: CSATRRGSGNQPQHF.

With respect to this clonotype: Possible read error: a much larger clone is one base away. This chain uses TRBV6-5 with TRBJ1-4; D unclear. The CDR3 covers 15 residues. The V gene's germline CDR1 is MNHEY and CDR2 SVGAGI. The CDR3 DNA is TGTGCCAGCAGCCCCGAGCTGGGGATAAATGAAAAACTGCTTTTT. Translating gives CASSPELGINEKLLF.

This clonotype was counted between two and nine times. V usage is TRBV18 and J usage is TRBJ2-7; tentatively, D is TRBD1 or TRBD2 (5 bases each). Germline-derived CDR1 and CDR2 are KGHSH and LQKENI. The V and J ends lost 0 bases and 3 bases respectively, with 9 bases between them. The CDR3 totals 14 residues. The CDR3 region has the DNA TGTGCCAGCTCACCACCGGGACCTATCTACGAGCAGTACTTC. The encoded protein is CASSPPGPIYEQYF.

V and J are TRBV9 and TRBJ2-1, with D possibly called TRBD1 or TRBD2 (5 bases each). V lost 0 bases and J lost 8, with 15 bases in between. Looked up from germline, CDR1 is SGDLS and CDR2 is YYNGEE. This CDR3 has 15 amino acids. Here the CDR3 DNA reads TGTGCCAGCAGCGTAGTTGGAAGGGTGGGACATGAGCAGTTCTTC. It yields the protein CASSVVGRVGHEQFF.

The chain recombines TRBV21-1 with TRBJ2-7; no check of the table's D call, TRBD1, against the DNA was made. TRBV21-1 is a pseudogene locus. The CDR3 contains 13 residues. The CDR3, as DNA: TGTGCCAGCAGCAAGGGAACGGGATACGAGCAGTACTTC. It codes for CASSKGTGYEQYF.

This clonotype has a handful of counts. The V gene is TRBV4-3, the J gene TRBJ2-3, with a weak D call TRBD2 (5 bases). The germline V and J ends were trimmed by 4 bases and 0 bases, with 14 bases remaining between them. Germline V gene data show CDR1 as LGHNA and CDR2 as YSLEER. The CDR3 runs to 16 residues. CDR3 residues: CASSPPGGASTDTQYF. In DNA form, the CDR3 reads TGCGCCAGCAGCCCGCCCGGAGGAGCTAGCACAGATACGCAGTATTTT.

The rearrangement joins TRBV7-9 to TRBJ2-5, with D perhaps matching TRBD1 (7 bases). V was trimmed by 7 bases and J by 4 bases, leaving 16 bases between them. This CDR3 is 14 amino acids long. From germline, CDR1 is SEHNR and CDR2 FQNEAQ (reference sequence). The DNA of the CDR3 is TGTGCCAGCACCCCTACCCAGGGGGGAGAGACCCAGTACTTC. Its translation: CASTPTQGGETQYF. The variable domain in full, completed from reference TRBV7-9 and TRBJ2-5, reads DTGVSQNPRHKITKRGQNVTFRCDPISEHNRLYWYRQTLGQGPEFLTYFQNEAQLEKSRLLSDRFSAERPKGSFSTLEIQRTEQGDSAMYLCASTPTQGGETQYFGPGTRLLVL.

The CDR3 protein is CASSDRTYGYTF. CDR3 DNA sequence: TGTGCCAGCAGCGACCGGACATATGGCTACACCTTC. The V and J genes are TRBV7-8 and TRBJ1-2, with D perhaps TRBD1 (5 bases). The CDR3 consists of 12 residues. Germline assignment: CDR1 SGHVS and CDR2 FQNEAQ. The ends were cut back, 5 bases at V and 5 bases at J, with 9 bases in the middle.

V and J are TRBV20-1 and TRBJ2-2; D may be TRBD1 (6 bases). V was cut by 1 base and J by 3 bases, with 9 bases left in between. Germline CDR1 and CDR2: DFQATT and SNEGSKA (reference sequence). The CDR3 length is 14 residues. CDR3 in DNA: TGCAGTGCTAGAGGGCAGGGGCACACCGGGGAGCTGTTTTTT. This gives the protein CSARGQGHTGELFF.

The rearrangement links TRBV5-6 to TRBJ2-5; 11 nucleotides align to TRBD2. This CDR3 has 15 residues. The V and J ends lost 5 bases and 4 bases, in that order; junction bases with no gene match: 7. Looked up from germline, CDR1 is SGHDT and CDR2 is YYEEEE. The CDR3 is CASSDSGGARETQYF. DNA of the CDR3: TGTGCCAGCAGTGATAGCGGGGGGGCCCGAGAGACCCAGTACTTC.

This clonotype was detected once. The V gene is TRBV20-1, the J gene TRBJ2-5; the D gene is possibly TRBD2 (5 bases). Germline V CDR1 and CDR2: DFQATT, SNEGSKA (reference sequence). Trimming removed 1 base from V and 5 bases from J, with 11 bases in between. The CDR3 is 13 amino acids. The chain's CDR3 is CSARGASWETQYF. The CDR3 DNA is TGCAGTGCTAGAGGGGCTAGCTGGGAGACCCAGTACTTC.

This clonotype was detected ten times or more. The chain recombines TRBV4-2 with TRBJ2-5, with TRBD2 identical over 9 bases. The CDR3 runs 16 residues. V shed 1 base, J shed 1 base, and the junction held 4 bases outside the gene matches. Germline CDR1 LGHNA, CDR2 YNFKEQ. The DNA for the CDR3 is TGTGCCAGCAGCCAAGTTGGAGCGGGGGGCCAAGAGACCCAGTACTTC. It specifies CASSQVGAGGQETQYF.

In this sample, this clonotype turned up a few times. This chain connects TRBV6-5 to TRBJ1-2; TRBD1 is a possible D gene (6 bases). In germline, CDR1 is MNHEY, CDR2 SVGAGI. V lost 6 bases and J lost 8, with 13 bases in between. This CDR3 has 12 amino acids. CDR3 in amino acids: CASSKWGAGYTF. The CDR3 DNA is TGTGCCAGCAGCAAGTGGGGGGCCGGCTACACCTTC.

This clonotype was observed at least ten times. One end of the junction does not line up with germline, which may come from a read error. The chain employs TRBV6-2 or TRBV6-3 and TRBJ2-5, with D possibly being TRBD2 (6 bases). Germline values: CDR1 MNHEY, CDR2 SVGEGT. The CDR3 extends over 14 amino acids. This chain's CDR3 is CASSPRTTQETQYF. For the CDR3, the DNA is TGCGCCAGCAGCCCAAGGACTACGCAAGAGACCCAGTACTTC.

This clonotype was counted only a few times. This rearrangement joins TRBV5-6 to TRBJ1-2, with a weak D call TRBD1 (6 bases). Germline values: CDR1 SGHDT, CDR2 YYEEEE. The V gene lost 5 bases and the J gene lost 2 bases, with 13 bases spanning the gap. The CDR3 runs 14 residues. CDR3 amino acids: CASRFGQTNYGYTF. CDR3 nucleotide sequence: TGTGCCAGCAGGTTTGGACAGACCAACTATGGCTACACCTTC.

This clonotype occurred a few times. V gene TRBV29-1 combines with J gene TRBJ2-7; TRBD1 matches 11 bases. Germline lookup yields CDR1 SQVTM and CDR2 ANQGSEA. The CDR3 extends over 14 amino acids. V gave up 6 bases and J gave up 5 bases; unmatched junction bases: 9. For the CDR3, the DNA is TGCAGCGTCAATGAAGGGACAGGGGGTGACGAGCAGTACTTC. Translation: CSVNEGTGGDEQYF.

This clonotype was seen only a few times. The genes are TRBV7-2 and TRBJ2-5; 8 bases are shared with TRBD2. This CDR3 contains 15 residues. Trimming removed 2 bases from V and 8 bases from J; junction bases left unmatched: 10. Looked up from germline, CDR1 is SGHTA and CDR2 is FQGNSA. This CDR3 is CASSLSRAGEYTQYF. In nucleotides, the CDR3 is TGTGCCAGCAGCTTAAGTCGAGCGGGGGAATATACCCAGTACTTC. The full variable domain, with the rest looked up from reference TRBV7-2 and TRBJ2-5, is GAGVSQSPSNKVTEKGKDVELRCDPISGHTALYWYRQSLGQGLEFLIYFQGNSAPDKSGLPSDRFSAERTGGSVSTLTIQRTQQEDSAVYLCASSLSRAGEYTQYFGPGTRLLVL.

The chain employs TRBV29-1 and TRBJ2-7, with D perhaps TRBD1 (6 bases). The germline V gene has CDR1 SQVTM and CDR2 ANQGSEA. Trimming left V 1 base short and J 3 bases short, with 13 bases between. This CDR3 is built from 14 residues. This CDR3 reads CSVEGRGSGYEQYF. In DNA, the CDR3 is TGCAGCGTTGAAGGTAGGGGGAGCGGCTACGAGCAGTACTTC.